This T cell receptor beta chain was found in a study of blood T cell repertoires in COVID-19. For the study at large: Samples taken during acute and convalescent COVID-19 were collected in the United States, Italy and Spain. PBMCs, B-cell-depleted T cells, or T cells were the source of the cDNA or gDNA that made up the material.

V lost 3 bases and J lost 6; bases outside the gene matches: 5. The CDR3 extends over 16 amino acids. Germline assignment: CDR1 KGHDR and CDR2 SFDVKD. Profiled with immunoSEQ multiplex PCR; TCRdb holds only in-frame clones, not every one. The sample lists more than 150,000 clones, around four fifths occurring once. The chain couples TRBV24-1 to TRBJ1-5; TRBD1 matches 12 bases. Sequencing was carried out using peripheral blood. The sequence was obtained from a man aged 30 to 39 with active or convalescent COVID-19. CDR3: CATSDQGQGAGQPQHF. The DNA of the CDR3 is TGTGCCACCAGTGATCAGGGACAGGGGGCCGGTCAGCCCCAGCATTTT.